This T cell receptor beta chain was retrieved from a study of CD8 T cells in Susac syndrome. Study-level findings and limits: The study conceded that relatively few individuals underwent its TCR sequencing and HLA analysis.

Notes on this clonotype: What it binds is not known.

The CD8+ and CD4+ T cells were isolated magnetically using a negative isolation approach, whereas the TEMRA cells were enriched by FACS. After extraction with the RNeasy kit, 0.5 to 1 ug of the RNA was reverse transcribed using random hexamers. immunoSEQ multiplex PCR amplified TCR beta CDR3 across 54 Vbeta, 13 Jbeta. TCRdb independently ran MiXCR on the immunoSEQ multiplex PCR reads; one entry per CDR3 protein. The sample lists hundreds of thousands of distinct CDR3 sequences; roughly 84% were seen once. With 6 bases clipped from V and 3 bases from J, the junction kept 5 bases outside the gene matches. This CDR3 region has 13 residues. CDR1 and CDR2 (germline): SQVTM, ANQGSEA.

The sample was CD8+ T cells from PBMCs. This sequence joins TRBV29-1 and TRBJ2-7, with TRBD2 matching over 10 bases. The TCR sequence derives from a human donor with multiple sclerosis. The chain's CDR3 is CSVGLAELYEQYF. The CDR3 coding sequence is TGCAGCGTAGGACTAGCGGAACTCTACGAGCAGTACTTC.